Listed below are T cell receptor beta chains from one sample, sequenced in a study of blood T cells in healthy people across ages. TCRdb reprocessed the 5' RACE reads with MiXCR, giving one entry per CDR3 protein. The sample shows some 550,000 distinct CDR3 sequences, under 55% of them seen only once. Sequenced material: blood. The receptor source for this set is a man at least 80 years old in good health. Each CDR3 is given with its conserved first and last residue. The D gene is left open where the match is weak. Clone sizes are given selectively: once, few, many, or a class where the clone is expanded.

J | size | D | V | DNA | CDR3
TRBJ1-2 | . | . | TRBV7-2 | TGTGCCAGCAGCTCTCACATCCCGGGAGATAACTATGGCTACACCTTC | CASSSHIPGDNYGYTF
TRBJ1-2 | . | . | TRBV7-9 | TGTGCCAGCAGCTCCCCGGCTGGACTGGAAGGCTACACCTTC | CASSSPAGLEGYTF
TRBJ2-3 | . | . | TRBV7-6 | TGTGCCAGCAGCACCCAAGGCACAGATACGCAGTATTTT | CASSTQGTDTQYF
TRBJ2-7 | . | . | TRBV20-1 | TGCAGTGCTAGCCCCTCCGTGGGCGAGCAGTACTTC | CSASPSVGEQYF
TRBJ1-5 | . | TRBD1 | TRBV28 | TGTGCCAGCAGTACTCACCGACAGGGGGCTGGCAATCAGCCCCAGCATTTT | CASSTHRQGAGNQPQHF
TRBJ2-7 | . | TRBD2 | TRBV10-3 | TGTGCCATCAGTGAGGAGGGGGATAAGACTAGCGGGGTCTACGAGCAGTACTTC | CAISEEGDKTSGVYEQYF
TRBJ2-5 | . | . | TRBV7-2 | TGTGCCAGCAGCTTGAATGGACCAGGTGGGGAGACCCAGTACTTC | CASSLNGPGGETQYF
TRBJ1-1 | . | . | TRBV3-1 | TGTGCCAGCAGCTCCCACACGAACACTGAAGCTTTCTTT | CASSSHTNTEAFF
TRBJ1-5 | few | . | TRBV20-1 | TGCAGTGCCTGGGCAGGGTTCGATCAGCCCCAGCATTTT | CSAWAGFDQPQHF
TRBJ2-1 | many | TRBD2 | TRBV6-5 | TGTGCCAGCAGTTACTCGAGACTAGCGGGAGGCGAGCAGTTCTTC | CASSYSRLAGGEQFF
TRBJ1-1 | once | TRBD1 | TRBV20-1 | TGCAGTGCTAGAGAAACAGGGGGGTACACTGAAGCTTTCTTT | CSARETGGYTEAFF
TRBJ2-5 | many | . | TRBV14 | TGTGCCAGCAGCCTTACTCGGTCCCCGGGTCGGACCCAGTACTTC | CASSLTRSPGRTQYF
TRBJ2-2 | . | . | TRBV20-1 | TGCAGTGCTGGCGACAACCGGGCTACCACCGGGGAGCTGTTTTTT | CSAGDNRATTGELFF
TRBJ2-1 | . | TRBD1 | TRBV7-2 | TGTGCCAGCAGCTTAGGTAGACAGGGGGGCAATGAGCAGTTCTTC | CASSLGRQGGNEQFF
TRBJ2-7 | . | . | TRBV29-1 | TGCAGCGGTGGTGTCTGGTACGAGCAGTACTTC | CSGGVWYEQYF